Only one count was recorded for the clone carrying this TCR beta chain. This sample stems from a study of blood T cell repertoires in COVID-19. Study information: From T cells, B-cell-depleted T cells, or PBMCs came the material, which was cDNA or gDNA.

Per the study methods: Counts of nucleated cells, estimated from reference gene primer amplification, were obtained. Generated by immunoSEQ multiplex PCR, the TCRdb table keeps only in-frame clones and is missing some. The D gene and trimming were derived from the DNA, and the V and J assignments and clone size from that table. The sample carries about 210,000 clones, 80% to 90% recorded once. This CDR3 contains 14 residues. V was pared by 2 bases and J by 5 bases, with 9 bases between. Germline lookup yields CDR1 SEHNR and CDR2 FQNEAQ (reference sequence). This rearrangement joins TRBV7-9 to TRBJ2-2; D is perhaps TRBD1 (5 bases). The sequenced sample was peripheral blood. The sequence came from a man aged 40-55 years with acute or convalescent COVID-19. The CDR3 loop is CASSLFQGTGELFF. The DNA of the CDR3 is TGTGCCAGCAGCTTATTCCAGGGAACCGGGGAGCTGTTTTTT. The variable domain in full, completed from reference TRBV7-9 and TRBJ2-2, reads DTGVSQNPRHKITKRGQNVTFRCDPISEHNRLYWYRQTLGQGPEFLTYFQNEAQLEKSRLLSDRFSAERPKGSFSTLEIQRTEQGDSAMYLCASSLFQGTGELFFGEGSRLTVL.